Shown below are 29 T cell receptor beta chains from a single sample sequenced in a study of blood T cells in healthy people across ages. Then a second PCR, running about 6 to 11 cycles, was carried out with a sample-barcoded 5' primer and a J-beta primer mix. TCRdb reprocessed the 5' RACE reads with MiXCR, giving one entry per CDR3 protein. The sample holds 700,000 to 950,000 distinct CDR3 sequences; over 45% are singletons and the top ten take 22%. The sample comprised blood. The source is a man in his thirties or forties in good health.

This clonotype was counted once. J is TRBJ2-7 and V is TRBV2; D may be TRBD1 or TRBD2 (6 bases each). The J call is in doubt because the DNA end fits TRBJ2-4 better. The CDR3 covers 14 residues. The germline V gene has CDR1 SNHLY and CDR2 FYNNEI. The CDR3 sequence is CASSPGRGGNIQYF. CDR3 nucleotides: TGTGCCAGCAGTCCCGGGAGAGGGGGAAACATTCAGTACTTC.

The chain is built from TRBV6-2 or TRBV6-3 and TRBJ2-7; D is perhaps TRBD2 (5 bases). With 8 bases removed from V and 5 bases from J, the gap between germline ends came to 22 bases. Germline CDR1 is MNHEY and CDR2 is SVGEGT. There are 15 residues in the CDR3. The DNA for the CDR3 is TGTGCCAGCCGGAGGCCGCGATCAGCAATCGACGAGCAGTACTTC. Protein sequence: CASRRPRSAIDEQYF.

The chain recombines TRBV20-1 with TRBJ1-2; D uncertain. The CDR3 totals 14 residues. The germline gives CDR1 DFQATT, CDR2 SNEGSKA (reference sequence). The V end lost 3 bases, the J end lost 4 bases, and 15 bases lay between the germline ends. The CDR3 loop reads CSARGGSQLYGYTF. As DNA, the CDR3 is TGCAGTGCTAGGGGTGGGAGTCAGCTCTATGGCTACACCTTC.

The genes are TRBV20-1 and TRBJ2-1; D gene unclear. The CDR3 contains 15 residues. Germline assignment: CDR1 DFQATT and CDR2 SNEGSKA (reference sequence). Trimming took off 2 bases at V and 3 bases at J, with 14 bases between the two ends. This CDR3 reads CSARRYGRIYNEQFF. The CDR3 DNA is TGCAGTGCTAGACGTTATGGGCGTATCTACAATGAGCAGTTCTTC.

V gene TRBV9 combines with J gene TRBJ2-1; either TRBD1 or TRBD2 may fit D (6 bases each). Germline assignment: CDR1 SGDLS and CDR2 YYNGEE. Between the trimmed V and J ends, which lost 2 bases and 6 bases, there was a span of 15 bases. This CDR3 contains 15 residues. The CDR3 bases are TGTGCCAGCAGCGTCGGGGGCCACATGGGCAATGAGCAGTTCTTC. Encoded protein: CASSVGGHMGNEQFF.

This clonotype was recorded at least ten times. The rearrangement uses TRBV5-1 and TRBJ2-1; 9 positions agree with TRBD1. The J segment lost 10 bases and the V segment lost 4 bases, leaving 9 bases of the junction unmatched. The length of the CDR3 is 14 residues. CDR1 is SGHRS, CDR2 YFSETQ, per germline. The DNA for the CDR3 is TGCGCCAGCAGCACCCGGGACAGGGCAGGGGAGCAGTTCTTC. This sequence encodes CASSTRDRAGEQFF.

The CDR3 spells CASSRLAGAETQYF. In DNA form, the CDR3 reads TGTGCCAGCAGCCGTTTAGCGGGAGCGGAGACCCAGTACTTC. The rearrangement links TRBV3-1 to TRBJ2-5, with TRBD2 identical over 9 bases. Looked up from germline, CDR1 is LGHDT and CDR2 is YNNKEL (reference sequence). The CDR3 extends over 14 amino acids. With V trimmed by 4 bases and J by 5 bases, 5 bases remained unmatched.

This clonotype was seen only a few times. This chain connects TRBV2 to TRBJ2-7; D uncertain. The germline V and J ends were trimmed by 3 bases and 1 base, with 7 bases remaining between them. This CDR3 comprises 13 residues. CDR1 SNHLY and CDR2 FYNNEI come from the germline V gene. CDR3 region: CASSEALSYEQYF. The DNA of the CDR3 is TGTGCCAGCAGTGAGGCACTATCCTACGAGCAGTACTTC.

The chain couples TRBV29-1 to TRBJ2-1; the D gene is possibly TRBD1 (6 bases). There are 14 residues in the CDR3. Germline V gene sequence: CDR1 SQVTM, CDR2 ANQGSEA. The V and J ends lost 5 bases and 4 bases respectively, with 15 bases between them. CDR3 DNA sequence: TGCAGCGTTCATACAGGGTCGGGGTACAATGAGCAGTTCTTC. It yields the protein CSVHTGSGYNEQFF.

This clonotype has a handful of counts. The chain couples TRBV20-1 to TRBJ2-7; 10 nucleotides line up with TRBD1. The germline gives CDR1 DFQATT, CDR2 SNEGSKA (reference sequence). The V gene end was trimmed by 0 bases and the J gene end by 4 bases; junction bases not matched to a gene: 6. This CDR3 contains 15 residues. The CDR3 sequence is CSARDHRTGGYEQYF. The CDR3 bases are TGCAGTGCTAGAGACCACCGGACAGGGGGTTACGAGCAGTACTTC.

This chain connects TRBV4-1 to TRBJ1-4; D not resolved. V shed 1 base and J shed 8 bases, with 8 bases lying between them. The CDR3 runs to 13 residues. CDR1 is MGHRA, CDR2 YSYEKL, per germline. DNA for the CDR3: TGCGCCAGCAGCCAAGTTCGCCGGGAAAAACTGTTTTTT. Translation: CASSQVRREKLFF.

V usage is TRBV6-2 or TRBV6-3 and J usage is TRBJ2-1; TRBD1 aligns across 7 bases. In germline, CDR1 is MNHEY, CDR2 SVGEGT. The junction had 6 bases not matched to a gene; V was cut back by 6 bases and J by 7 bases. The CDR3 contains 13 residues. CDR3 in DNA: TGTGCCAGCAGCGACAGGGTTTGGAATGAGCAGTTCTTC. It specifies CASSDRVWNEQFF.

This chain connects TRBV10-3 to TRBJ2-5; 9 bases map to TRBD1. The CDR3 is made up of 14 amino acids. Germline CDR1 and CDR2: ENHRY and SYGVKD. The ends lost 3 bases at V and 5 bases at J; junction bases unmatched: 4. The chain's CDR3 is CAISETGGQETQYF. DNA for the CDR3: TGTGCCATCAGTGAAACAGGGGGCCAGGAGACCCAGTACTTC.

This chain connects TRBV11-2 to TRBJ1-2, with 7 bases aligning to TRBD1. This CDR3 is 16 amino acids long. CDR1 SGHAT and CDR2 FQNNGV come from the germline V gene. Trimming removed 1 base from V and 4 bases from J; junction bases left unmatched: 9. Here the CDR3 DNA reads TGTGCCAGCAGCTTAGGACTAACCGGGACAGCCTATGGCTACACCTTC. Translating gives CASSLGLTGTAYGYTF.

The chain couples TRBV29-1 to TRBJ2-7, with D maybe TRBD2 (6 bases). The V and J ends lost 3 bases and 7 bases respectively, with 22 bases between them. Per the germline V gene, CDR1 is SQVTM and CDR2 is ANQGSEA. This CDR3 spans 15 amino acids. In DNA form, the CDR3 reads TGCAGCGTTGATGGGGCGGGACCCTCCTACAATGAGCAGTACTTC. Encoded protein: CSVDGAGPSYNEQYF.

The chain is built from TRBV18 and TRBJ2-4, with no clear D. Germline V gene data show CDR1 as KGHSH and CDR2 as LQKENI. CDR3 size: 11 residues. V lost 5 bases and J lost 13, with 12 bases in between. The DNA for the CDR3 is TGTGCCAGCTCAACTATGAGTGAGCAGTACTTC. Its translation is CASSTMSEQYF.

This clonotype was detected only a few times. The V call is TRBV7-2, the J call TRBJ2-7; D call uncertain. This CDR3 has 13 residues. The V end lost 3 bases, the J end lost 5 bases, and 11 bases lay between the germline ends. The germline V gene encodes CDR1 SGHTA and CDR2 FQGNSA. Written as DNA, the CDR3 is TGTGCCAGCAGCTTTGGTGTTTGGGACGAGCAGTACTTC. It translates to CASSFGVWDEQYF.

The CDR3 DNA reads TGTGCCAGCAGCCAAGACCTCCGGAGGAGCGGATTCGAAGAGACCCAGTACTTC. Translating gives CASSQDLRRSGFEETQYF. V is TRBV4-2 and J is TRBJ2-5, with D maybe TRBD2 (5 bases). The CDR3 is 18 amino acids. The V gene's germline CDR1 is LGHNA and CDR2 YNFKEQ. Trimming took 0 bases from V and 3 from J, leaving 20 bases between them.

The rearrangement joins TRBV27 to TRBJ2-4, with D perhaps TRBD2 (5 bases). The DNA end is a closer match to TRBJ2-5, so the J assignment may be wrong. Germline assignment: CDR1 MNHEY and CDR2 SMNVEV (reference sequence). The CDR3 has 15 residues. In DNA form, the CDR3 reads TGTGCCAGCAGTCAGGACTGGTTTAACCAAGAGACCCAGTACTTC. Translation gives CASSQDWFNQETQYF.

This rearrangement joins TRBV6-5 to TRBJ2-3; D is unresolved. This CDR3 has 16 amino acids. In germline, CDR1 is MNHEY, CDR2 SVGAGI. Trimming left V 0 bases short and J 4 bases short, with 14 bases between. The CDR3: CASSYSAEASADTQYF. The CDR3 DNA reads TGTGCCAGCAGTTACTCGGCGGAAGCGTCGGCAGATACGCAGTATTTT.

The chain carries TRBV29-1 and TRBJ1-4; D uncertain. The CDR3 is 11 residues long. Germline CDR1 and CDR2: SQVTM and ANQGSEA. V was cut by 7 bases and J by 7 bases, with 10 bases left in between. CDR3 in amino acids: CSAEVFEKLFF. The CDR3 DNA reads TGCAGCGCAGAGGTTTTTGAAAAACTGTTTTTT.

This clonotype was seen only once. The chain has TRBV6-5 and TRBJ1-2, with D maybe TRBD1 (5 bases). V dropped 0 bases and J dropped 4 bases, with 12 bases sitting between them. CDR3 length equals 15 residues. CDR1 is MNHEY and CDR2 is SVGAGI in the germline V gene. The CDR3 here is CASSYSTVELYGYTF. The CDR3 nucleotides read TGTGCCAGCAGTTACTCGACAGTGGAACTCTATGGCTACACCTTC.

CDR3 in amino acids: CSVARLVGAETQYF. CDR3 bases: TGCAGCGTTGCCCGTCTAGTGGGGGCAGAGACCCAGTACTTC. The J gene is TRBJ2-4, the V gene TRBV29-1, with D possibly matching TRBD1 (6 bases). TRBJ2-5 explains the end of the DNA better; the J call may be wrong. CDR1 and CDR2 from the germline V gene are SQVTM and ANQGSEA. The CDR3 totals 14 residues.

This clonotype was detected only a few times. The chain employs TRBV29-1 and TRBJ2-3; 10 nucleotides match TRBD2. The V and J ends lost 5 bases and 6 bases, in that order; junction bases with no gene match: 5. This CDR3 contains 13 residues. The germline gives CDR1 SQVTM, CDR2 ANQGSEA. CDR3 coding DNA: TGCAGCGTTCGTCTAGCGGGAGTTGATACGCAGTATTTT. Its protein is CSVRLAGVDTQYF.

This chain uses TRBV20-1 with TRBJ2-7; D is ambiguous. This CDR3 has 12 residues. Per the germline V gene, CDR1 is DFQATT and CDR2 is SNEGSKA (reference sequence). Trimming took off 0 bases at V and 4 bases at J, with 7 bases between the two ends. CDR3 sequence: CSARDGAYEQYF. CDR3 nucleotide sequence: TGCAGTGCTAGAGATGGAGCTTACGAGCAGTACTTC.

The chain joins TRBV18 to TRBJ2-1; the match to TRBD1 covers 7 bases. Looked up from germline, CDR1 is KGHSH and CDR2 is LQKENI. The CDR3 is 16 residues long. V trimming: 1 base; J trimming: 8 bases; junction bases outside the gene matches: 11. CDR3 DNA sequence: TGTGCCAGCTCACCACGACGGGACAGTTTAATGTATGAGCAGTTCTTC. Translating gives CASSPRRDSLMYEQFF.

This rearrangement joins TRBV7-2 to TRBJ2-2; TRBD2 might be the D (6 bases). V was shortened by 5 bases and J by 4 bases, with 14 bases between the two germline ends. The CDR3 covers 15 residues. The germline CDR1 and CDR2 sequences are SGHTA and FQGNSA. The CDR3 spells CASSPAGTFTGELFF. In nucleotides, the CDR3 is TGTGCCAGCAGCCCCGCCGGGACTTTCACCGGGGAGCTGTTTTTT.

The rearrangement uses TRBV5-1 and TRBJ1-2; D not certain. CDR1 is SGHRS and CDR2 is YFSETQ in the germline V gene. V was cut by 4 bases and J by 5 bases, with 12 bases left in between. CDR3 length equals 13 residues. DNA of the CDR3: TGCGCCAGCAGCGAGGGAGATGGGTATGGCTACACCTTC. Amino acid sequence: CASSEGDGYGYTF.

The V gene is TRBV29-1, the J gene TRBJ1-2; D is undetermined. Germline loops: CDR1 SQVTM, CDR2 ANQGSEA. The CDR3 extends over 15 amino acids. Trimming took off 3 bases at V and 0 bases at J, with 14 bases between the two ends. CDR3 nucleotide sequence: TGCAGCGTTGACCACTATCGGGGAACTAACTATGGCTACACCTTC. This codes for CSVDHYRGTNYGYTF.